These T cell receptor beta chains were read from a single sample in a study of CD8+ T cells in alopecia areata. The table came from immunoSEQ multiplex PCR; TCRdb's copy has only in-frame clones and leaves some out. The profile shows around 250,000 clones, 67% of them singletons. The sample was CD4+ T cells sorted from blood, taken at week 0. Receptors originate from a human donor with alopecia areata. CDR3s include the opening cysteine and the closing phenylalanine or tryptophan. The D gene is left open where the match is weak. A clone size is listed for some rows: how often the clone was seen (once, few, many), or a class if it is expanded.

V gene	J gene	CDR3 length	D gene	clone size	CDR3 DNA	CDR3 protein
TRBV30	TRBJ1-5	13	.	.	TGTGCCTGGAGTCGAGGTCTCAATCAGCCCCAGCATTTT	CAWSRGLNQPQHF
TRBV6-5	TRBJ2-1	15	.	few	TGTGCCAGCAGTTATCCGACGGGATTAAACAATGAGCAGTTCTTC	CASSYPTGLNNEQFF
TRBV9	TRBJ2-1	16	.	few	TGTGCCAGCAGCCCCGGACCCCGTGGGTTTTCCAATGAGCAGTTCTTC	CASSPGPRGFSNEQFF
TRBV7-3	TRBJ2-6	18	TRBD1	few	TGTGCCAGCAGCTTGACCGGGACAGGCCTCACTGGGGCCAACGTCCTGACTTTC	CASSLTGTGLTGANVLTF
TRBV29-1	TRBJ2-3	13	.	.	TGCAGCGTGGCCGGGATCTACACAGATACGCAGTATTTT	CSVAGIYTDTQYF
TRBV7-2	TRBJ2-7	14	.	few	TGTGCCAGCAGTAAAGGGGGGAACTCCTACGAGCAGTACTTC	CASSKGGNSYEQYF
TRBV21-1	TRBJ2-2	17	.	few	TGTGCCAGCAGCAAAGCCTGCAGGACAGGAAGGACCGGGGAGCTGTTTTTT	CASSKACRTGRTGELFF
TRBV11-2	TRBJ1-2	13	.	.	TGTGCCAGCAGCTTAGTCTCCATCCGGGGCTACACCTTC	CASSLVSIRGYTF
TRBV7-2	TRBJ1-6	13	.	.	TGTGCCAGCAGCTCTAACAGAGATTCACCCCTCCACTTT	CASSSNRDSPLHF
TRBV29-1	TRBJ2-2	15	TRBD1	few	TGCAGCGTAGGGACAGGGGCGACGAACACCGGGGAGCTGTTTTTT	CSVGTGATNTGELFF
TRBV29-1	TRBJ1-5	16	.	few	TGCAGCGTTGAAGTAGACGGATTAGCTTTCATCCAGCCCCAGCATTTT	CSVEVDGLAFIQPQHF
TRBV10-3	TRBJ2-7	14	TRBD1	once	TGTGCCATCGGAAGACAGGGACGCGTCTACGAGCAGTACTTC	CAIGRQGRVYEQYF
TRBV4-3	TRBJ2-2	16	TRBD2	.	TGCGCCAGCAGCGACGGGTTGCGGGGGGCTTCCGGGGAGCTGTTTTTT	CASSDGLRGASGELFF
TRBV19	TRBJ2-1	15	.	.	TGTGCCAGTAGTATACAGGGTAGAGCTTACAATGAGCAGTTCTTC	CASSIQGRAYNEQFF
TRBV29-1	TRBJ1-1	12	.	few	TGCAGCGTCCGGAAGGGTGGTACTGAAGCTTTCTTT	CSVRKGGTEAFF
TRBV7-2	TRBJ2-7	14	.	.	TGTGCCAGCAGCCCCGGTGAGCGGTCCTACGAGCAGTACTTC	CASSPGERSYEQYF
TRBV29-1	TRBJ2-1	14	TRBD2	.	TGCAGCGTTGCTTCTAGCGGGGGGCCAACTGAGCAGTTCTTC	CSVASSGGPTEQFF
TRBV30	TRBJ1-2	12	.	.	TGTGCCTGGAGGAGGGTAGACTATGGCTACACCTTC	CAWRRVDYGYTF
TRBV5-4	TRBJ2-7	14	.	.	TGTGCCAGCAGCTTGGAGGCACAGGCCAACGAGCAGTACTTC	CASSLEAQANEQYF
TRBV25-1	TRBJ2-5	14	TRBD1	.	TGTGCCAGCGCACGGGACAGCCTACAAGAGACCCAGTACTTC	CASARDSLQETQYF
TRBV11-2	TRBJ2-1	17	TRBD2	many	TGTGCCAGCAGCTTAGTAATAGGGACTAGCAAAGACAATGAGCAGTTCTTC	CASSLVIGTSKDNEQFF
TRBV27	TRBJ2-2	16	.	.	TGTGCCAGCAGAGAGACCTGGGGGGTTAGCACCGGGGAGCTGTTTTTT	CASRETWGVSTGELFF
TRBV4-3	TRBJ1-6	12	TRBD1	.	TGCGCCTCGCAGGGGGGCGATTCACCCCTCCACTTT	CASQGGDSPLHF
TRBV7-6	TRBJ2-2	15	.	few	TGTGCCAGCAGCTTAGCGAGCGGTTTCACCGGGGAGCTGTTTTTT	CASSLASGFTGELFF
TRBV5-1	TRBJ1-1	15	TRBD1	.	TGCGCCAGCAAAGGACAGGGAAGAATGAACACTGAAGCTTTCTTT	CASKGQGRMNTEAFF
TRBV7-9	TRBJ2-5	12	.	.	TGTGCCAGCAGCGCCACGAAAGAGACCCAGTACTTC	CASSATKETQYF
TRBV6-5	TRBJ2-7	15	.	.	TGTGCCAGCAGTCGATGGGGAGGAAGGAACTACGAGCAGTACTTC	CASSRWGGRNYEQYF
TRBV7-2	TRBJ1-6	14	TRBD1	.	TGTGCCAGCAAAAAGACAGGGGAGAACTCACCCCTCCACTTT	CASKKTGENSPLHF
TRBV4-2	TRBJ2-1	15	TRBD1	.	TGTGCCAGCAGCCAAGCCAGGGGGCGTCTAGATGAGCAGTTCTTC	CASSQARGRLDEQFF
TRBV2	TRBJ2-7	13	TRBD1	.	TGTGCCAGCACGGTTGGGACAGGGGGCGAGCAGTACTTC	CASTVGTGGEQYF
TRBV29-1	TRBJ2-3	14	.	few	TGCAGCGTTAGGGGGAAACCCCTCGGGGATACGCAGTATTTT	CSVRGKPLGDTQYF
TRBV10-3	TRBJ2-6	19	TRBD1	.	TGTGCCATCAGTGAGTCTCCGGGACAGCCTGGCTCTGGGGCCAACGTCCTGACTTTC	CAISESPGQPGSGANVLTF
TRBV5-1	TRBJ2-1	14	TRBD1	.	TGCGCCAGCAGCGCACAGGGGGCGCTTAATGAGCAGTTCTTC	CASSAQGALNEQFF
TRBV7-2	TRBJ1-2	16	TRBD1	.	TGTGCCAGCCGATCCATGACAGGGAAATCTAACTATGGCTACACCTTC	CASRSMTGKSNYGYTF
TRBV5-4	TRBJ2-3	14	TRBD1	.	TGTGCCTCATCCGGGACAGGGGGCACAGATACGCAGTATTTT	CASSGTGGTDTQYF
TRBV18	TRBJ1-6	14	TRBD1	once	TGTGCCAGCTCGCCGGACAGGGTTAATTCACCCCTCCACTTT	CASSPDRVNSPLHF
TRBV30	TRBJ1-3	13	.	.	TGTGCCTGGAGTGGCGGCGGGGCAAAGGCCATATATTTT	CAWSGGGAKAIYF
TRBV2	TRBJ2-1	14	TRBD2	.	TGTGCCAGCACCACACCGGGCGGGGGGGCTGAGCAGTTCTTC	CASTTPGGGAEQFF
TRBV7-2	TRBJ2-3	15	.	.	TGTGCCAGCAGCTTAGACGGCAGGGGAACAGATACGCAGTATTTT	CASSLDGRGTDTQYF
TRBV7-2	TRBJ2-7	15	.	.	TGTGCCAGCAGCTTAGGAAGCGTAGGACCTTACGAGCAGTACTTC	CASSLGSVGPYEQYF
TRBV29-1	TRBJ2-3	13	TRBD2	.	TGCAGCGTACAAGCGGGGGGGACAGATACGCAGTATTTT	CSVQAGGTDTQYF
TRBV15	TRBJ2-4	15	.	.	TGTGCCACCAGCACCGTGGGACTAGCCAAAAACATTCAGTACTTC	CATSTVGLAKNIQYF
TRBV7-9	TRBJ2-6	16	TRBD1	.	TGTGCCAGCAGCTTGGACAGGGAATCTGGGGCCAACGTCCTGACTTTC	CASSLDRESGANVLTF
TRBV6-5	TRBJ1-2	12	TRBD1	.	TGTGCCAGCAGTTGGACAGGGAAAGGCTACACCTTC	CASSWTGKGYTF
TRBV27	TRBJ2-5	17	TRBD2	.	TGTGCCAGCAGTCGCCGACTAGCGGGGGAACAACGGGAGACCCAGTACTTC	CASSRRLAGEQRETQYF
TRBV30	TRBJ1-1	14	.	.	TGTGCCTGGAAGGGGGACTTCTCTAACACTGAAGCTTTCTTT	CAWKGDFSNTEAFF
TRBV30	TRBJ1-2	15	.	.	TGTGCCTGGAGTGTACTGAGTGGGGGCAAGTATGGCTACACCTTC	CAWSVLSGGKYGYTF
TRBV30	TRBJ2-1	12	.	.	TGTGCCTGGAGGACGGGGTTGAATGAGCAGTTCTTC	CAWRTGLNEQFF
TRBV12-5	TRBJ2-4	14	.	few	TGTGCTAGTGGTTTGCAGCCAGCTCCAAACATTCAGTACTTC	CASGLQPAPNIQYF
TRBV30	TRBJ2-7	13	TRBD1	few	TGTGCCTGTGACAGGGCGATTAGTGACGAGCAGTACTTC	CACDRAISDEQYF
TRBV6-5	TRBJ2-1	15	TRBD2	.	TGTGCCAGCAGTCGCACGGGGGGGCCTTACAATGAGCAGTTCTTC	CASSRTGGPYNEQFF
TRBV11-3	TRBJ2-2	15	TRBD1	few	TGTGCCAGCAGTTCAGATAGGGACAGGACCGGGGAGCTGTTTTTT	CASSSDRDRTGELFF
TRBV30	TRBJ2-4	15	.	.	TGTGCCTGGACTAACGGGGTATTAGCCAAAAACATTCAGTACTTC	CAWTNGVLAKNIQYF
TRBV30	TRBJ2-7	14	.	few	TGTGCCTGGTCCCTCGGACGAAGCTCCTACGAGCAGTACTTC	CAWSLGRSSYEQYF
TRBV7-6	TRBJ2-5	13	.	few	TGTGCCAGCAGCTTAAGTCCCGGGGAGACCCAGTACTTC	CASSLSPGETQYF